Given below is one T cell receptor (beta chain) in context. Source study methods: The assay estimated nucleated cells by amplifying reference gene primers. Libraries were prepared by immunoSEQ multiplex PCR; TCRdb keeps only in-frame clonotypes and omits some of them. The V and J calls and clone size were taken over from that table, and D and trimming were inferred from the DNA. The table has 100,000 to 150,000 clones, around three quarters seen once. The V gene's germline CDR1 is SGHRS and CDR2 YFSETQ. Trimming stripped 4 bases from V and 4 bases from J, with 11 bases between. The length of the CDR3 is 13 residues. These data are taken from a study of blood T cell repertoires in COVID-19. Study-level background: Sites in the United States, Italy and Spain provided acute and convalescent COVID-19 samples. PBMCs, B-cell-depleted T cells, or T cells were the source of the cDNA or gDNA that made up the material.

This receptor was taken from a man in his forties or fifties with active or convalescent COVID-19. Sequencing was performed on peripheral blood. The chain couples TRBV5-1 to TRBJ1-2; D may be TRBD1 (5 bases). The DNA of the CDR3 is TGCGCCAGCAGCCCCCCGGGGGGCTATGGCTACACCTTC. Translation gives CASSPPGGYGYTF.